The rows below give T cell receptor beta chains drawn from one sample of a study of identical twins. TCRdb used MiXCR to reprocess the 5' RACE reads, holding one entry per CDR3 protein. The sample includes approximately 140,000 distinct CDR3 sequences, roughly 3.3% seen only once; the top ten take 7.5% to 8.5%. Sequencing used memory T cells sorted from blood. The receptors stem from a man between 18 and 35 years old in good health. Each CDR3 is given with its conserved first and last residue. A D gene is named only where the DNA matches it firmly. Clone size is given for some rows only: seen once, a few or many times, or a class if the clone is expanded.

d_gene: NA
abundance: many
v_gene: TRBV7-2
j_gene: TRBJ2-3
CDR3aa: CASSQHPSSTDTQYF
CDR3nt: TGTGCCAGCAGCCAACACCCAAGTAGCACAGATACGCAGTATTTT

d_gene: TRBD1
abundance: many
v_gene: TRBV29-1
j_gene: TRBJ1-2
CDR3aa: CSVEVGTGGTFNYGYTF
CDR3nt: TGCAGCGTTGAGGTGGGGACAGGTGGGACTTTTAACTATGGCTACACCTTC

d_gene: TRBD2
abundance: many
v_gene: TRBV7-2
j_gene: TRBJ2-5
CDR3aa: CASSPIGAGLATETQYF
CDR3nt: TGTGCCAGCAGCCCAATCGGGGCGGGACTAGCGACGGAGACCCAGTACTTC

d_gene: NA
abundance: many
v_gene: TRBV20-1
j_gene: TRBJ2-1
CDR3aa: CSARDRQVGSDNEQFF
CDR3nt: TGCAGTGCTAGAGATCGGCAGGTGGGGTCGGACAATGAGCAGTTCTTC

d_gene: NA
abundance: many
v_gene: TRBV20-1
j_gene: TRBJ2-1
CDR3aa: CSATHGTLGHNEQFF
CDR3nt: TGCAGTGCTACCCACGGGACTCTGGGGCACAATGAGCAGTTCTTC

d_gene: NA
abundance: many
v_gene: TRBV6-1
j_gene: TRBJ1-1
CDR3aa: CASSRGLGNTEAFF
CDR3nt: TGTGCCAGCAGTCGGGGGCTCGGGAACACTGAAGCTTTCTTT

d_gene: TRBD2
abundance: many
v_gene: TRBV11-2
j_gene: TRBJ2-6
CDR3aa: CASSEILAGAHGANVLTF
CDR3nt: TGTGCCAGCAGCGAGATCCTAGCGGGAGCCCACGGGGCCAACGTCCTGACTTTC

d_gene: NA
abundance: few
v_gene: TRBV7-9
j_gene: TRBJ2-5
CDR3aa: CASSLSPSFQETQYF
CDR3nt: TGTGCCAGCAGCTTATCTCCTAGCTTCCAAGAGACCCAGTACTTC

d_gene: TRBD2
abundance: many
v_gene: TRBV3-1
j_gene: TRBJ2-7
CDR3aa: CASTQGAGGPYEQYF
CDR3nt: TGTGCCAGCACCCAAGGGGCGGGAGGTCCCTACGAGCAGTACTTC

d_gene: TRBD1
abundance: many
v_gene: TRBV5-1
j_gene: TRBJ1-4
CDR3aa: CASSIGTALLATNEKLFF
CDR3nt: TGCGCCAGCAGCATCGGGACAGCCTTGCTTGCAACTAATGAAAAACTGTTTTTT

d_gene: NA
abundance: many
v_gene: TRBV27
j_gene: TRBJ2-5
CDR3aa: CASSFNPSGETQYF
CDR3nt: TGTGCCAGCAGTTTTAATCCTTCGGGAGAGACCCAGTACTTC

d_gene: TRBD1
abundance: many
v_gene: TRBV28
j_gene: TRBJ2-1
CDR3aa: CASSFWSTGGPYNEQFF
CDR3nt: TGTGCCAGCAGTTTTTGGTCTACAGGGGGCCCCTACAATGAGCAGTTCTTC

d_gene: TRBD1
abundance: many
v_gene: TRBV20-1
j_gene: TRBJ1-2
CDR3aa: CSASGGTGWGYTF
CDR3nt: TGCAGTGCTAGCGGCGGGACAGGGTGGGGCTACACCTTC

d_gene: NA
abundance: many
v_gene: TRBV7-2
j_gene: TRBJ1-1
CDR3aa: CASSPDVNTEAFF
CDR3nt: TGTGCCAGCAGCCCCGACGTGAACACTGAAGCTTTCTTT

d_gene: NA
abundance: many
v_gene: TRBV15
j_gene: TRBJ1-2
CDR3aa: CATSTRAGTPSYGYTF
CDR3nt: TGTGCCACCAGCACTCGAGCTGGGACGCCCAGCTATGGCTACACCTTC

d_gene: NA
abundance: many
v_gene: TRBV5-1
j_gene: TRBJ2-3
CDR3aa: CASSLAVSTDTQYF
CDR3nt: TGCGCCAGCAGCTTGGCGGTGAGCACAGATACGCAGTATTTT

d_gene: NA
abundance: many
v_gene: TRBV6-1
j_gene: TRBJ1-4
CDR3aa: CASSEPVSPANEKLFF
CDR3nt: TGTGCCAGCAGTGAACCGGTGTCTCCAGCTAATGAAAAACTGTTTTTT

d_gene: NA
abundance: many
v_gene: TRBV10-3
j_gene: TRBJ2-1
CDR3aa: CAISEGRTYNEQFF
CDR3nt: TGTGCCATCAGTGAGGGGAGGACCTACAATGAGCAGTTCTTC

d_gene: NA
abundance: few
v_gene: TRBV20-1
j_gene: TRBJ1-3
CDR3aa: CSARDPQGANTIYF
CDR3nt: TGCAGTGCTAGAGATCCACAGGGTGCAAACACCATATATTTT

d_gene: NA
abundance: many
v_gene: TRBV5-4
j_gene: TRBJ2-5
CDR3aa: CASKQTGWEETQYF
CDR3nt: TGTGCCAGCAAACAAACTGGCTGGGAGGAGACCCAGTACTTC

d_gene: TRBD1
abundance: many
v_gene: TRBV12-3/TRBV12-4
j_gene: TRBJ2-1
CDR3aa: CASSRTGGRNEQFF
CDR3nt: TGTGCCAGCAGTCGGACAGGGGGTCGCAATGAGCAGTTCTTC

d_gene: TRBD2
abundance: many
v_gene: TRBV29-1
j_gene: TRBJ2-1
CDR3aa: CSVGTSAYNEQFF
CDR3nt: TGCAGCGTTGGGACTAGCGCTTACAATGAGCAGTTCTTC

d_gene: TRBD1
abundance: many
v_gene: TRBV5-6
j_gene: TRBJ2-3
CDR3aa: CASSLGPGTGGDTQYF
CDR3nt: TGTGCCAGCAGCTTGGGTCCCGGGACAGGGGGAGATACGCAGTATTTT

d_gene: NA
abundance: NA
v_gene: TRBV2
j_gene: TRBJ2-1
CDR3aa: CASSGTDNEQFF
CDR3nt: TGTGCCAGCAGCGGGACGGACAATGAGCAGTTCTTC

d_gene: NA
abundance: many
v_gene: TRBV5-1
j_gene: TRBJ2-3
CDR3aa: CASSLSGRASTDTQYF
CDR3nt: TGCGCCAGCAGCTTGAGTGGGCGGGCGAGCACAGATACGCAGTATTTT

d_gene: TRBD1
abundance: NA
v_gene: TRBV7-2
j_gene: TRBJ1-1
CDR3aa: CASSYRGQGAFF
CDR3nt: TGTGCCAGCAGCTACAGGGGGCAGGGAGCTTTCTTT

d_gene: NA
abundance: many
v_gene: TRBV20-1
j_gene: TRBJ1-1
CDR3aa: CSASAGQGPLGAFF
CDR3nt: TGCAGTGCCTCAGCGGGACAAGGACCGCTGGGGGCTTTCTTT

d_gene: NA
abundance: NA
v_gene: TRBV29-1
j_gene: TRBJ2-5
CDR3aa: CSVGLRTNKETQYF
CDR3nt: TGCAGCGTGGGTCTGAGGACTAATAAAGAGACCCAGTACTTC

d_gene: NA
abundance: many
v_gene: TRBV7-9
j_gene: TRBJ2-4
CDR3aa: CASSLASPKNIQYF
CDR3nt: TGTGCCAGCAGCTTAGCGAGCCCAAAAAACATTCAGTACTTC

d_gene: TRBD2
abundance: many
v_gene: TRBV5-1
j_gene: TRBJ2-5
CDR3aa: CASSGLAGDGTQYF
CDR3nt: TGCGCCAGCAGCGGACTAGCGGGAGACGGGACCCAGTACTTC

d_gene: NA
abundance: many
v_gene: TRBV5-1
j_gene: TRBJ2-3
CDR3aa: CASSSQGLRGTDTQYF
CDR3nt: TGCGCCAGCAGCTCGCAGGGGTTGAGGGGCACAGATACGCAGTATTTT

d_gene: NA
abundance: many
v_gene: TRBV7-2
j_gene: TRBJ1-2
CDR3aa: CASSNGRVFLNYGYTF
CDR3nt: TGTGCCAGCAGCAATGGCCGGGTATTCCTTAACTATGGCTACACCTTC

d_gene: NA
abundance: many
v_gene: TRBV5-8
j_gene: TRBJ2-5
CDR3aa: CASSRKEVGTQYF
CDR3nt: TGTGCCAGCAGCCGCAAGGAGGTGGGGACCCAGTACTTC

d_gene: TRBD1
abundance: many
v_gene: TRBV11-2
j_gene: TRBJ2-5
CDR3aa: CASSPNRQGETQYF
CDR3nt: TGTGCCAGCAGCCCGAACCGACAGGGAGAGACCCAGTACTTC

d_gene: NA
abundance: many
v_gene: TRBV4-1
j_gene: TRBJ2-3
CDR3aa: CASSQEGPDTQYF
CDR3nt: TGCGCCAGCAGCCAAGAAGGCCCAGATACGCAGTATTTT

d_gene: NA
abundance: many
v_gene: TRBV5-1
j_gene: TRBJ1-1
CDR3aa: CASSLAASTEAFF
CDR3nt: TGCGCCAGCAGCTTGGCAGCTAGCACTGAAGCTTTCTTT

d_gene: NA
abundance: many
v_gene: TRBV15
j_gene: TRBJ1-2
CDR3aa: CATSRGRGGGYGYTF
CDR3nt: TGTGCCACCAGCAGAGGCCGGGGCGGCGGCTATGGCTACACCTTC